Below are 28 T cell receptor beta chains sequenced from a single sample in a study of T-cell reconstitution after alpha-beta-depleted transplantation in children. As it was prepared, the TCRbeta library received unique molecular identifiers. Using its own MiXCR run on the PCR reads, TCRdb lists one record per CDR3 protein. Of some 640,000 distinct CDR3 sequences in the sample, 16% were seen once. The source was PBMCs from the stem cell graft donor, collected from the stem cell graft. The receptors shown here come from a human donor who donated a stem cell graft to a child with acute myeloid leukemia.

This clonotype has a handful of counts. V usage is TRBV24-1 and J usage is TRBJ2-2; D is ambiguous. The CDR3 is 15 amino acids. Trimming pared 1 base from V and 0 bases from J, leaving 5 bases between. CDR1 and CDR2 (germline): KGHDR, SFDVKD. CDR3 DNA: TGTGCCACCAGTGATTTTGGCACGAACACCGGGGAGCTGTTTTTT. This encodes CATSDFGTNTGELFF.

There are many counts of this clonotype. J is TRBJ2-7 and V is TRBV4-2, with D tentatively TRBD1 (5 bases). Trimming stripped 1 base from V and 5 bases from J, with 9 bases between. The germline V gene has CDR1 LGHNA and CDR2 YNFKEQ. The CDR3 consists of 13 residues. The CDR3 coding sequence is TGTGCCAGCAGCCAAGCTTGGGGCGACGAGCAGTACGTC. Encoded protein: CASSQAWGDEQYV.

The chain has TRBV27 and TRBJ2-5; D is perhaps TRBD1 or TRBD2 (5 bases each). Germline V gives CDR1 MNHEY, CDR2 SMNVEV (reference sequence). Trimming shortened V by 4 bases and J by 0 bases, and 15 bases separated the two germline ends. The CDR3 is made up of 16 amino acids. The CDR3: CASSYRDPRYQETQYF. In nucleotides, the CDR3 is TGTGCCAGCAGTTATAGGGACCCTCGTTACCAAGAGACCCAGTACTTC.

Many counts were recorded for this clonotype. This CDR3 reads CSARDPSLTGGYEQYF. The CDR3 nucleotides are TGCAGTGCTAGAGACCCGTCCCTGACAGGGGGCTACGAGCAGTACTTC. This chain joins TRBV20-1 and TRBJ2-7, with 9 bases fitting TRBD1. CDR3 length: 16 amino acids. Germline V gene sequence: CDR1 DFQATT, CDR2 SNEGSKA (reference sequence). V lost 0 bases, J lost 3 bases, and 9 bases stayed unmatched.

This clonotype has ten or more counts. The gene calls are TRBV7-6 and TRBJ2-7, with D possibly matching TRBD2 (6 bases). Looked up from germline, CDR1 is SGHVS and CDR2 is FNYEAQ. This CDR3 spans 15 amino acids. The germline V and J ends were trimmed by 1 base and 3 bases, with 13 bases remaining between them. The CDR3 reads CASSLGAGGDYEQYF. The CDR3 region has the DNA TGTGCCAGCAGCTTAGGGGCAGGAGGGGACTACGAGCAGTACTTC.

This chain connects TRBV15 to TRBJ2-7; 12 positions match TRBD2. In germline, CDR1 is LNHNV, CDR2 YYDKDF (reference sequence). Losses at the gene ends were 9 bases for V and 8 bases for J; bases not matched to a gene: 8. The CDR3 is made up of 13 amino acids. CDR3 loop: CATGETSGGQQYF. The DNA for the CDR3 is TGTGCCACGGGGGAGACTAGCGGGGGACAGCAGTACTTC.

This clonotype was counted ten times or more. The chain employs TRBV20-1 and TRBJ2-7; D may be TRBD2 (6 bases). The CDR3 is 16 residues long. V dropped 4 bases and J dropped 4 bases, with 23 bases sitting between them. The germline V gene has CDR1 DFQATT and CDR2 SNEGSKA (reference sequence). The CDR3 region has the DNA TGCAGTGCTAACACCGCTAGCGACAAAGACGGGTACGAGCAGTACTTC. Translated: CSANTASDKDGYEQYF.

V and J are TRBV7-2 and TRBJ2-5; 12 nucleotides line up with TRBD2. CDR3 length equals 16 residues. V lost 5 bases, J lost 5 bases, and 9 bases stayed unmatched. Germline V gene data show CDR1 as SGHTA and CDR2 as FQGNSA. The CDR3 is CASSPRLAGARETQYF. CDR3 coding DNA: TGTGCCAGCAGCCCCAGACTAGCGGGGGCAAGGGAGACCCAGTACTTC. Looking up the rest from reference TRBV7-2 and TRBJ2-5 gives the full variable domain: GAGVSQSPSNKVTEKGKDVELRCDPISGHTALYWYRQSLGQGLEFLIYFQGNSAPDKSGLPSDRFSAERTGGSVSTLTIQRTQQEDSAVYLCASSPRLAGARETQYFGPGTRLLVL.

This clonotype was seen only a few times. The rearrangement uses TRBV6-1 and TRBJ1-5; tentatively, D is TRBD1 (5 bases). The germline CDR1 and CDR2 sequences are MNHNS and SASEGT. The CDR3 extends over 13 amino acids. Trimming pared 9 bases from V and 7 bases from J, leaving 16 bases between. CDR3 sequence (DNA): TGTGCCAGTGGGGCAGGGAGAAAGCAGCCCCAGCATTTT. This sequence encodes CASGAGRKQPQHF.

This clonotype has a count of ten or more. CDR3 sequence: CSVVVTNTGELFF. Written as DNA, the CDR3 is TGCAGCGTTGTAGTCACGAACACCGGGGAGCTGTTTTTT. The chain has TRBV29-1 and TRBJ2-2; D call uncertain. The CDR3 runs to 13 residues. V gave up 4 bases and J gave up 0 bases, with 6 bases separating them. The germline CDR1 and CDR2 sequences are SQVTM and ANQGSEA.

As concerns this clonotype: Possible read error: a much larger clone is one base away. The rearrangement links TRBV20-1 to TRBJ1-5; D is unresolved. Germline CDR1 DFQATT, CDR2 SNEGSKA (reference sequence). V was trimmed by 3 bases and J by 3 bases, leaving 6 bases between them. This CDR3 spans 12 amino acids. The DNA of the CDR3 is TGCAGTGCTAGGATACCCAATCAGCCCCAGCATTTT. Translated, it gives CSARIPNQPQHF.

This clonotype was recorded at least ten times. The V call is TRBV20-1, the J call TRBJ1-3, with D uncertain. Germline CDR1 is DFQATT and CDR2 is SNEGSKA (reference sequence). This CDR3 region has 16 residues. V lost 0 bases, J lost 0 bases, and 12 bases lay in between. In nucleotides, the CDR3 is TGCAGTGCTAGAGATCGATACAGCAACTCTGGAAACACCATATATTTT. It translates to CSARDRYSNSGNTIYF.

This clonotype was seen many times. V usage is TRBV12-3 or TRBV12-4 and J usage is TRBJ2-2; D is ambiguous. The CDR3 covers 15 residues. V was shortened by 1 base and J by 2 bases, with 8 bases between the two germline ends. The CDR3, as DNA: TGTGCCAGCAGTTTAGGGGCAGGAAACACCGGGGAGCTGTTTTTT. Residues: CASSLGAGNTGELFF.

The chain is built from TRBV28 and TRBJ2-7; D might be TRBD1 or TRBD2, each matching 5 bases. The length of the CDR3 is 12 residues. V was trimmed by 5 bases and J by 3 bases, leaving 8 bases between them. Germline V lookup: CDR1 MDHEN, CDR2 SYDVKM. The CDR3 region is CASSRGGYEQYV. The CDR3, as DNA: TGTGCCAGCAGTCGTGGGGGCTACGAGCAGTACGTC.

This chain connects TRBV7-8 to TRBJ2-1; D perhaps matches TRBD2 (6 bases). The CDR3 contains 16 residues. With 4 bases removed from V and 0 bases from J, the gap between germline ends came to 13 bases. CDR1 and CDR2 (germline): SGHVS, FQNEAQ. The CDR3 DNA follows: TGTGCCAGCAGCTCCCAAGCGGGCCTCTCCTACAATGAGCAGTTCTTC. Translated, it gives CASSSQAGLSYNEQFF.

This clonotype was observed many times. The chain is built from TRBV6-1 and TRBJ1-5; D remains ambiguous. Trimming cost V 4 bases and J 1 base, with 5 bases left between them. The CDR3 is made up of 13 amino acids. Germline lookup yields CDR1 MNHNS and CDR2 SASEGT. As DNA, the CDR3 is TGTGCCAGCAGTGTCCAGAGCAATCAGCCCCAGCATTTT. This sequence encodes CASSVQSNQPQHF.

In this sample, this clonotype turned up a few times. The chain couples TRBV12-3 or TRBV12-4 to TRBJ2-2; D may match TRBD1 or TRBD2 (5 bases each). The CDR3 runs to 15 residues. V was cut by 3 bases and J by 6 bases, with 14 bases left in between. CDR3 amino acids: CASSLGDSRSGELFF. CDR3 in DNA: TGTGCCAGCAGTTTGGGGGATTCGAGGTCCGGGGAGCTGTTTTTT.

This chain uses TRBV18 with TRBJ2-7; possibly TRBD2 for D (5 bases). V dropped 3 bases and J dropped 3 bases, with 9 bases sitting between them. Germline values: CDR1 KGHSH, CDR2 LQKENI. The CDR3 extends over 13 amino acids. CDR3 sequence (DNA): TGTGCCAGCTCACCGAGGGAGATCTACGAGCAGTACTTC. Protein product: CASSPREIYEQYF.

Turning to this clonotype: It may be a read error: a sequence one base away is much more abundant. The chain employs TRBV29-1 and TRBJ2-7; tentative D call: TRBD1 (6 bases). Germline loops: CDR1 SQVTM, CDR2 ANQGSEA. This CDR3 is 13 amino acids long. V gave up 7 bases and J gave up 0 bases, with 13 bases separating them. DNA for the CDR3: TGCAGCGCGTGGACAGCGGCCTCCTACGAGCAGTACTTC. This sequence encodes CSAWTAASYEQYF.

This clonotype came up many times. The chain combines TRBV7-9 with TRBJ2-1; TRBD2 matches at 8 bases. Germline loops: CDR1 SEHNR, CDR2 FQNEAQ (reference sequence). The CDR3 runs 15 residues. V lost 5 bases to trimming and J lost 4 bases; unmatched junction nucleotides: 7. Here the CDR3 DNA reads TGTGCCAGCAGCCGCAGCGGGGGACGGTACAATGAGCAGTTCTTC. Encoded protein: CASSRSGGRYNEQFF. Full variable domain (outside the CDR3, taken from reference TRBV7-9 and TRBJ2-1): DTGVSQNPRHKITKRGQNVTFRCDPISEHNRLYWYRQTLGQGPEFLTYFQNEAQLEKSRLLSDRFSAERPKGSFSTLEIQRTEQGDSAMYLCASSRSGGRYNEQFFGPGTRLTVL.

V is TRBV18 and J is TRBJ2-1; TRBD1 might be the D (6 bases). V was pared by 1 base and J by 3 bases, with 16 bases between. The CDR3 covers 17 residues. Germline V CDR1 and CDR2: KGHSH, LQKENI. CDR3 loop: CASSPRLQGSSYNEQFF. The CDR3 DNA reads as TGTGCCAGCTCACCACGTTTACAGGGCAGTAGCTACAATGAGCAGTTCTTC.

This chain connects TRBV4-2 to TRBJ2-7; D unresolved. The CDR3 has 13 amino acids. Germline V gene lookup returns CDR1 LGHNA and CDR2 YNFKEQ. V was pared by 0 bases and J by 6 bases, with 9 bases between. CDR3 coding DNA: TGTGCCAGCAGCCAAGAGTTGCAGTTCGAGCAGTACGTC. This encodes CASSQELQFEQYV.

The V and J genes are TRBV3-1 and TRBJ2-7; the match to TRBD2 covers 8 bases. The CDR3 is made up of 15 amino acids. J was trimmed by 2 bases and V by 0 bases; bases with no gene match: 3. Germline V gene data show CDR1 as LGHDT and CDR2 as YNNKEL (reference sequence). The CDR3 DNA reads TGTGCCAGCAGCCAAGATGCGGGGGGACCCTACGAGCAGTACTTC. Translating it yields CASSQDAGGPYEQYF.

V gene TRBV20-1 combines with J gene TRBJ2-1, with TRBD2 identical over 8 bases. The V gene end was trimmed by 3 bases and the J gene end by 4 bases; junction bases not matched to a gene: 8. Germline values: CDR1 DFQATT, CDR2 SNEGSKA (reference sequence). This CDR3 is 15 amino acids long. The chain's CDR3 is CSARPPGLGYNEQFF. CDR3 DNA: TGCAGTGCTAGGCCGCCGGGACTAGGATACAATGAGCAGTTCTTC.

This clonotype was recorded at least ten times. The chain employs TRBV9 and TRBJ2-3, with a possible D match to TRBD2 (5 bases). V gave up 3 bases and J gave up 2 bases, with 13 bases separating them. This CDR3 region has 15 residues. The germline gives CDR1 SGDLS, CDR2 YYNGEE. CDR3 residues: CASSAFGVDTDTQYF. DNA of the CDR3: TGTGCCAGCAGCGCATTCGGGGTGGACACAGATACGCAGTATTTT.

This clonotype was counted only a few times. This chain connects TRBV20-1 to TRBJ2-3; D is perhaps TRBD2 (7 bases). This CDR3 contains 15 residues. Germline V lookup: CDR1 DFQATT, CDR2 SNEGSKA (reference sequence). V was shortened by 3 bases and J by 5 bases, with 18 bases between the two germline ends. CDR3 DNA: TGCAGTGCTAGGCGGATGAGGGGGGGAAAAGATACGCAGTATTTT. This translates into CSARRMRGGKDTQYF.

This sequence joins TRBV24-1 and TRBJ2-3; 12 nucleotides align to TRBD2. Germline-derived CDR1 and CDR2 are KGHDR and SFDVKD. J was trimmed by 2 bases and V by 4 bases; bases with no gene match: 9. This CDR3 is built from 18 residues. The CDR3 DNA reads as TGTGCCACCAGTGACCTTAGGACTAGCGGGGTCCCCACAGATACGCAGTATTTT. It codes for CATSDLRTSGVPTDTQYF.

This clonotype was recorded at least ten times. The chain links TRBV20-1 to TRBJ2-1; D uncertain. CDR1 DFQATT and CDR2 SNEGSKA come from the germline V gene (reference sequence). The CDR3 runs to 11 residues. The V end lost 6 bases, the J end lost 7 bases, and 10 bases lay between the germline ends. The CDR3 loop is CSASSDNEQFF. The CDR3 region has the DNA TGCAGTGCCAGCAGCGATAATGAGCAGTTCTTC.